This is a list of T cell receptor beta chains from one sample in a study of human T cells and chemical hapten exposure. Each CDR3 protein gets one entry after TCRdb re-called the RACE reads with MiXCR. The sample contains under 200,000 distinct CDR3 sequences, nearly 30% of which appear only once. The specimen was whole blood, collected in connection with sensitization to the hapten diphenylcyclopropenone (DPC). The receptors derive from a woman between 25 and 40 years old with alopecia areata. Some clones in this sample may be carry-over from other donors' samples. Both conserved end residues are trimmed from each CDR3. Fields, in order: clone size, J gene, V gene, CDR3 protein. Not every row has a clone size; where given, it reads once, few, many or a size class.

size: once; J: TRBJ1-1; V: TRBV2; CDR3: ASRPLATEAF
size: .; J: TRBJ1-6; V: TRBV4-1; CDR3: VSSQDDGTPLH
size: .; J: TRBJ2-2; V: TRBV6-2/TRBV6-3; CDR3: ASGRPGGTGELF
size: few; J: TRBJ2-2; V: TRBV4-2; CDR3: ASSQDYPGAGELF
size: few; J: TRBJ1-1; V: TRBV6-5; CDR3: ASSSPRENTEAF
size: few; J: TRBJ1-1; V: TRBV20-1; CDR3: SARVRQSSMNTEAF
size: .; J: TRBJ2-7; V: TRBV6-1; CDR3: ATRRGNLYEQY
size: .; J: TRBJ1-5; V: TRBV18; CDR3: ASSPMAVSNQPQH
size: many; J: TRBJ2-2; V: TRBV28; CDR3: ASSFSGELF
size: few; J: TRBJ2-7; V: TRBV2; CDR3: ASSEGQGQY
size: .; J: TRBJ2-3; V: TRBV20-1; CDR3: SASNPSSFTDTQY
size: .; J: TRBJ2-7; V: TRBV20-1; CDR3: SAGGTSGVREQY
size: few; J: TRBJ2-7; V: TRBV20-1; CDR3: SAARDRDDEQY
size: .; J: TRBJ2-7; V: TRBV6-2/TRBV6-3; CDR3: ASSLTGFYEQY
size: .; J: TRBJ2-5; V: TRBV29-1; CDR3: SVERAGGSETQY
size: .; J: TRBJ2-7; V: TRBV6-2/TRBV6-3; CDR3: ASRDEGSTSGRSYEQY
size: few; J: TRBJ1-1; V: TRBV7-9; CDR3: ASSLLQGTEAF
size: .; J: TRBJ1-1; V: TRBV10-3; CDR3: AIRKTGGSGNTEAF
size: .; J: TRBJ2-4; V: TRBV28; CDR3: ASLEAGKNIQY
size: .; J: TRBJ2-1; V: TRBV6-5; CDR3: ASRISGVNYNEQL
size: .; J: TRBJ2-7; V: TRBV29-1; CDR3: SVGTAVYEQY
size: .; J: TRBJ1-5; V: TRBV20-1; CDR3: SAIGQAGNQPQH
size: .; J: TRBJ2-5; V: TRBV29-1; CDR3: SGNTGYRETQY
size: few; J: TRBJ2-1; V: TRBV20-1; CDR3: SARDFRLANEQF
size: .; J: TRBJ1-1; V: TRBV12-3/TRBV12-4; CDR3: ASSLQVEAF
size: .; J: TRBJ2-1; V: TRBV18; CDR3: ASSPLAAWDNEQF
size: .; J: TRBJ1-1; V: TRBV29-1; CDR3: SVGDRGAEAF
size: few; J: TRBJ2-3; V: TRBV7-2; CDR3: ASSKVSTDTQY